Listed here are 2 T cell receptor beta chains from one sample, sequenced in a study of blood T cell repertoires in COVID-19. The data were produced by immunoSEQ multiplex PCR, yet TCRdb's version contains in-frame clones alone and is incomplete. The sample lists 95,000 to 150,000 clones; around 90% were seen once. The material sequenced was peripheral blood. The receptors stem from a human donor in a cohort sampled during active COVID-19.

This clone was detected once. The chain is built from TRBV7-6 and TRBJ2-1, with 10 bases fitting TRBD1. The CDR3 length is 18 residues. Germline lookup yields CDR1 SGHVS and CDR2 FNYEAQ. With 4 bases clipped from V and 10 bases from J, the junction kept 19 bases outside the gene matches. Written as DNA, the CDR3 is TGTGCCAGCAGCTCCAAGGGCGGGGGACAGGGGTTTTATTGGGAGCAGTTCTTC. Protein product: CASSSKGGGQGFYWEQFF.

J is TRBJ1-4 and V is TRBV11-2; a possible D gene is TRBD1 (6 bases). V lost 1 base and J lost 8, with 14 bases in between. Germline assignment: CDR1 SGHAT and CDR2 FQNNGV. The CDR3 extends over 15 amino acids. CDR3: CASSLGQGSREKLFF. CDR3 nucleotides: TGTGCCAGCAGCTTAGGCCAGGGGTCGCGGGAAAAACTGTTTTTT.